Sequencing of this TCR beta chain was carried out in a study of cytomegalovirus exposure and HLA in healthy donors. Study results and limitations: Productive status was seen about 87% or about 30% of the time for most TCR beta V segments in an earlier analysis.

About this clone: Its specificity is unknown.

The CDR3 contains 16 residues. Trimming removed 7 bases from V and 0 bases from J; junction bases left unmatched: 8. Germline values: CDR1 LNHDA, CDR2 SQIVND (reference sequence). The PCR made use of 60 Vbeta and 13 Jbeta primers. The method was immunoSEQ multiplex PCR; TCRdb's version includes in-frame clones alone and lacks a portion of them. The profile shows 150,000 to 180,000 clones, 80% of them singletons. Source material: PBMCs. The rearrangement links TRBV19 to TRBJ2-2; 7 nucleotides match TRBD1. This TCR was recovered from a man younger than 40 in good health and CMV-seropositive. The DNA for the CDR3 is TGTGCCAGTAACCCTTGGGACAGCCCGAACACCGGGGAGCTGTTTTTT. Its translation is CASNPWDSPNTGELFF.